The present T cell receptor (beta chain) was sequenced within a study of blood T cell repertoires in COVID-19. Turning to the study itself: The United States, Italy and Spain supplied acute and convalescent COVID-19 samples.

In germline, CDR1 is SEHNR, CDR2 FQNEAQ (reference sequence). The CDR3 is 14 residues long. V gave up 5 bases and J gave up 1 base, with 8 bases separating them. This study enrolled people aged about 18 to 95 from about two dozen US geographic areas. Assay: immunoSEQ multiplex PCR; the TCRdb copy retains only in-frame clones and omits some. Of a few hundred thousand clones listed, 88% were seen once; the top ten hold under 15%. Sample: PBMCs or T cells enriched from blood (not recorded which). V usage is TRBV7-9 and J usage is TRBJ1-4; maybe TRBD1 (6 bases). This sequence originates from a woman in her fifties or sixties with acute COVID-19. The CDR3 sequence is CASSVQGTNEKLFF. The DNA of the CDR3 is TGTGCCAGCAGCGTACAGGGAACTAATGAAAAACTGTTTTTT.